This TCR beta chain was sequenced during a study of radiation and T cells in renal cell carcinoma. General study results and limits: Top tumor clonotypes rose in blood 2 weeks post-radiation, then contracted.

About this clone itself: Its cognate antigen is unknown.

Time point of the sample: blood 4 weeks post-SBRT, at nephrectomy. Indicated treatment: 15 Gy SBRT to primary tumor, nephrectomy 4 weeks later. Sequenced by immunoSEQ multiplex PCR; TCRdb stores in-frame clones only, minus some. The data show around 140,000 clones, with 75% to 90% seen just once and under 20% held by the top ten. This receptor was identified in a woman between 50 and 59 years old with renal cell carcinoma. The specimen was blood, collected from a patient whose treatment included radiotherapy and nephrectomy.

The CDR3 is CASSLALDAGELFF. Here the CDR3 DNA reads TGCGCCAGCAGCTTGGCCCTGGATGCCGGGGAGCTGTTTTTT. The chain joins TRBV5-1 to TRBJ2-2; D uncertain. Trimming took 0 bases from V and 6 from J, leaving 9 bases between them. CDR1 and CDR2 (germline): SGHRS, YFSETQ. CDR3 length: 14 amino acids.